These 24 T cell receptor beta chains originate from one sample sequenced in a study of response to subunit inactivated influenza vaccine. TCRdb reprocessed the RT-PCR reads with MiXCR, giving one entry per CDR3 protein. The sample contains about 780,000 distinct CDR3 sequences, around 18% of which appear only once. Sequenced material: PBMCs from blood, taken 5 days after vaccination. Source of these receptors: a man in his forties or fifties who received an inactivated influenza vaccine.

This clonotype was detected a few times. This chain uses TRBV20-1 with TRBJ2-1; D call uncertain. Germline assignment: CDR1 DFQATT and CDR2 SNEGSKA (reference sequence). V lost 1 base and J 0 bases, leaving 7 bases between the germline ends. This CDR3 has 14 amino acids. The CDR3 sequence: CSARVPRSYNEQFF. CDR3 DNA sequence: TGCAGTGCTAGAGTCCCCCGCTCCTACAATGAGCAGTTCTTC.

This clonotype was seen only a few times. The rearrangement links TRBV29-1 to TRBJ1-1; a weak D match, TRBD1 (5 bases). Germline CDR1 and CDR2: SQVTM and ANQGSEA. The CDR3 runs 14 residues. V lost 3 bases to trimming and J lost 0 bases, with 11 bases between them. CDR3 in DNA: TGCAGCGTTGATTTTGGGACTGTGAACACTGAAGCTTTCTTT. Translating it yields CSVDFGTVNTEAFF.

CDR3 nucleotides: TGTGCCAGCAGTCTCTCCCGGGACAGGGGCCGAACCTCTGGAAACACCATATATTTT. Its translation: CASSLSRDRGRTSGNTIYF. V and J are TRBV28 and TRBJ1-3, with 10 positions matching TRBD1. This CDR3 contains 19 residues. In germline, CDR1 is MDHEN, CDR2 SYDVKM. The ends lost 5 bases at V and 0 bases at J; junction bases unmatched: 13.

A single count supports this clonotype. This sequence joins TRBV19 and TRBJ2-7; 11 nucleotides align to TRBD2. This CDR3 has 16 amino acids. V shed 6 bases and J 2 bases; nucleotides not matched to a gene: 9. The V gene's germline CDR1 is LNHDA and CDR2 SQIVND (reference sequence). The chain's CDR3 is CASRNHGTSGPYEQYF. CDR3 bases: TGTGCCAGTAGGAACCACGGGACTAGCGGTCCCTACGAGCAGTACTTC.

This clonotype was seen only a few times. This rearrangement joins TRBV20-1 to TRBJ1-5, with 7 bases lining up with TRBD1. The CDR3 is 13 residues long. The junction had 5 bases not matched to a gene; V was cut back by 5 bases and J by 4 bases. The germline V gene has CDR1 DFQATT and CDR2 SNEGSKA (reference sequence). In DNA, the CDR3 is TGCAGTGCTTTGGGACAGAGAAATCAGCCCCAGCATTTT. Amino acids: CSALGQRNQPQHF.

This rearrangement joins TRBV4-2 to TRBJ1-3, with TRBD1 matching over 7 bases. V was pared by 0 bases and J by 3 bases, with 8 bases of the junction left unmatched. Looked up from germline, CDR1 is LGHNA and CDR2 is YNFKEQ. CDR3 length: 17 residues. The CDR3 loop is CASSQDRTGLFGNTIYF. CDR3 in DNA: TGTGCCAGCAGCCAAGATAGGACAGGTCTATTTGGAAACACCATATATTTT.

This chain joins TRBV29-1 and TRBJ2-1, with D uncertain. Deletions cut 4 bases from V and 7 bases from J, with 11 bases between. The CDR3 spans 12 residues. Germline CDR1 and CDR2: SQVTM and ANQGSEA. As DNA, the CDR3 is TGCAGCGTTGGCGAAGGTCGGAATGAGCAGTTCTTC. This codes for CSVGEGRNEQFF.

This clonotype was detected once. This chain connects TRBV10-3 to TRBJ2-4, with 9 bases fitting TRBD1. Germline CDR1 reads ENHRY; CDR2 reads SYGVKD. The trim removed 6 bases at V and 2 bases at J, leaving 5 bases unmatched. The CDR3 spans 15 residues. CDR3 in amino acids: CAISEGQGTKNIQYF. The CDR3, as DNA: TGTGCCATCAGCGAAGGACAGGGGACCAAAAACATTCAGTACTTC.

The V call is TRBV5-1, the J call TRBJ1-1, with D maybe TRBD1 (6 bases). CDR1 and CDR2 from the germline V gene are SGHRS and YFSETQ. The CDR3 runs to 17 residues. V lost 0 bases and J 3 bases, leaving 18 bases between the germline ends. The CDR3 spells CASSLARRGGGDTEAFF. For the CDR3, the DNA is TGCGCCAGCAGCTTGGCCCGTCGCGGGGGCGGCGACACTGAAGCTTTCTTT.

The chain has TRBV15 and TRBJ2-1; 12 bases agree with TRBD2. From germline, CDR1 is LNHNV and CDR2 YYDKDF (reference sequence). The J segment lost 4 bases and the V segment lost 3 bases, leaving 10 bases of the junction unmatched. This CDR3 contains 18 residues. CDR3 sequence (DNA): TGTGCCACCAGCAGCAGATCGGGACTAGCGGGTTTGTACAATGAGCAGTTCTTC. Translating it yields CATSSRSGLAGLYNEQFF.

This clonotype has a handful of counts. This rearrangement joins TRBV12-3 or TRBV12-4 to TRBJ1-5, with D perhaps matching TRBD1 (6 bases). With 1 base removed from V and 5 bases from J, the gap between germline ends came to 18 bases. CDR3 length: 17 amino acids. The CDR3 sequence: CASSLGSGRGRDQPQHF. The CDR3 region has the DNA TGTGCCAGCAGTTTAGGGTCGGGCAGGGGAAGGGATCAGCCCCAGCATTTT.

This chain connects TRBV7-3 to TRBJ2-4; 12 bases fit TRBD1. V was pared by 5 bases and J by 7 bases, with 9 bases of the junction left unmatched. This CDR3 comprises 16 residues. From germline, CDR1 is SGHTA and CDR2 FQGTGA. The DNA of the CDR3 is TGTGCCAGCAGCATGACCGGGACAGGGGGCGGGAACATTCAGTACTTC. Encoded protein: CASSMTGTGGGNIQYF.

This clonotype was detected only a few times. This chain links TRBV12-3 or TRBV12-4 with TRBJ1-3; tentatively, D is TRBD1 (5 bases). The CDR3 sequence is 17 residues long. V was pared by 3 bases and J by 4 bases, with 19 bases between. The CDR3 DNA is TGTGCCAGCAGTTTTGGTGCAGGGACCTTTAGAGGAAACACCATATATTTT. It encodes CASSFGAGTFRGNTIYF.

This clonotype was picked up a small number of times. This CDR3 is CASKQIDEQFF. Here the CDR3 DNA reads TGTGCCAGCAAACAGATAGATGAGCAGTTCTTC. The chain carries TRBV6-5 and TRBJ2-1; no definite D call. Germline V gene sequence: CDR1 MNHEY, CDR2 SVGAGI. V was pared by 7 bases and J by 8 bases, with 9 bases between. The CDR3 runs 11 residues.

This clonotype was seen more than once but under ten times. V usage is TRBV5-1 and J usage is TRBJ2-3; TRBD2 agrees at 8 bases. The CDR3 spans 15 residues. With V trimmed by 1 base and J by 6 bases, 7 bases remained unmatched. Germline V gene sequence: CDR1 SGHRS, CDR2 YFSETQ. As DNA, the CDR3 is TGCGCCAGCAGCTTGCGACGTAGCGGGGCGGATACGCAGTATTTT. It codes for CASSLRRSGADTQYF.

The sample holds many counts of this clonotype. The chain joins TRBV12-3 or TRBV12-4 to TRBJ2-2, with D possibly TRBD2 on 5 matching bases. V dropped 5 bases and J dropped 8 bases, with 18 bases sitting between them. The CDR3 runs to 15 residues. In nucleotides, the CDR3 is TGTGCCAGCAGTCCTTCGTTGGGAGCGAGAGGGGAGCTGTTTTTT. This sequence encodes CASSPSLGARGELFF.

The chain uses TRBV24-1 and TRBJ2-1; TRBD2 agrees at 10 bases. Trimming at V came to 3 bases and at J to 3 bases, leaving 4 bases not matched to a gene. This CDR3 is built from 16 residues. Germline-derived CDR1 and CDR2 are KGHDR and SFDVKD. CDR3 DNA sequence: TGTGCCACCAGTGATCCCACTAGCGGGGTCTACAATGAGCAGTTCTTC. Encoded protein: CATSDPTSGVYNEQFF.

This clonotype was picked up many times. The rearrangement joins TRBV29-1 to TRBJ2-5; D is ambiguous. The CDR3 consists of 12 residues. The V gene's germline CDR1 is SQVTM and CDR2 ANQGSEA. V shed 4 bases and J shed 1 base, with 7 bases lying between them. The CDR3 DNA reads TGCAGCGTTGTGGCAGTCCAAGAGACCCAGTACTTC. It specifies CSVVAVQETQYF.

This chain uses TRBV7-9 with TRBJ1-4, with D possibly being TRBD1 (5 bases). The germline V gene encodes CDR1 SEHNR and CDR2 FQNEAQ (reference sequence). The CDR3 has 15 residues. The V end was cut by 11 bases, the J end by 5 bases, with 21 bases between. CDR3 amino acids: CAGTSVVGGNEKLFF. Here the CDR3 DNA reads TGTGCCGGGACGTCGGTAGTTGGTGGGAATGAAAAACTGTTTTTT. The entire variable domain, with the rest obtained from reference TRBV7-9 and TRBJ1-4, is as follows: DTGVSQNPRHKITKRGQNVTFRCDPISEHNRLYWYRQTLGQGPEFLTYFQNEAQLEKSRLLSDRFSAERPKGSFSTLEIQRTEQGDSAMYLCAGTSVVGGNEKLFFGSGTQLSVL.

The chain has TRBV25-1 and TRBJ2-2; 10 bases line up with TRBD2. The CDR3 length is 16 residues. Germline V CDR1 and CDR2: MGHDK, SYGVNS. Trimming took 1 base from V and 3 from J; bases not matched to a gene: 2. The CDR3 protein is CASSEWLAGDTGELFF. CDR3 sequence (DNA): TGTGCCAGCAGTGAATGGCTAGCGGGAGACACCGGGGAGCTGTTTTTT.

The V call is TRBV12-3 or TRBV12-4, the J call TRBJ1-3; 7 nucleotides match TRBD1. There are 15 residues in the CDR3. V was pared by 6 bases and J by 0 bases, with 5 bases of the junction left unmatched. CDR3 sequence: CASRRTGPSGNTIYF. As DNA, the CDR3 is TGTGCCAGCAGACGGACAGGACCCTCTGGAAACACCATATATTTT.

The rearrangement links TRBV30 to TRBJ2-7; no clear D gene. The CDR3 loop spans 15 amino acids. V was trimmed by 3 bases and J by 2 bases, leaving 17 bases between them. Per germline, CDR1 GTSNPN and CDR2 SVGIG (reference sequence). CDR3 bases: TGTGCCTGGAGAGACCCAACAGAACTCGCCTACGAGCAGTACTTC. Protein sequence: CAWRDPTELAYEQYF.

This clonotype was detected many times. This chain connects TRBV29-1 to TRBJ2-1; 8 nucleotides agree with TRBD1. V dropped 2 bases and J dropped 9; count of bases not matched to a gene: 9. Per the germline V gene, CDR1 is SQVTM and CDR2 is ANQGSEA. CDR3 length: 14 amino acids. In DNA form, the CDR3 reads TGCAGCGTTGAAAGTCGGACAGGGTATAGTGAGCAGTTCTTC. Its protein product is CSVESRTGYSEQFF.

CDR3 DNA sequence: TGCAGTGCTAGAAGAACAGGGGGCCGGCGTCTAATCCTGGGTTCACCCCTCCACTTT. Protein product: CSARRTGGRRLILGSPLHF. The genes are TRBV20-1 and TRBJ1-6, with TRBD1 identical over 9 bases. This CDR3 is 19 amino acids long. The V and J ends lost 2 bases and 9 bases, in that order; junction bases with no gene match: 20. Germline values: CDR1 DFQATT, CDR2 SNEGSKA (reference sequence).